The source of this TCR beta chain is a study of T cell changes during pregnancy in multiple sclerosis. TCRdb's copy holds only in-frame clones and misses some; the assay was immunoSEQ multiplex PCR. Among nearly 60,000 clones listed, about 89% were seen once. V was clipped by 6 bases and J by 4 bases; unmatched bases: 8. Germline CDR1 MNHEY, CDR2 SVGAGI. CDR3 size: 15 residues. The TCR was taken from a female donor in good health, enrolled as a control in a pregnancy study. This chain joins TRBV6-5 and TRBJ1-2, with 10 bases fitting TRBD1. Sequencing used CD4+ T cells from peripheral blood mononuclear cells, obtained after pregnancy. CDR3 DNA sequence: TGTGCCAGCAGGACCCCGGGACAGGGGACCTATGGCTACACCTTC. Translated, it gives CASRTPGQGTYGYTF.